These T cell receptor beta chains were read from a single sample in a study of OX40 agonist ivuxolimab in advanced cancers. Produced via immunoSEQ multiplex PCR; TCRdb's table is partial and in-frame only. This sample has tens of thousands of clones, with around 89% found just once. Sequenced here: CD4+ or CD8+ T cells sorted from blood, sampled in a trial of the OX40 agonist ivuxolimab. The receptors were sampled from an adult with an advanced solid tumor such as melanoma, head and neck, liver or kidney cancer. Both conserved end residues are part of each CDR3. Only some rows state a clone size, as once, few, many or a class for expanded clones.

CASSLQGAGEQFF	TRBV5-4	.	TRBJ2-1
CASSLAGTGRYEQYF	TRBV18	.	TRBJ2-7
CASSVQGYTEAFF	TRBV19	.	TRBJ1-1
CASSERRDQVAQYF	TRBV19	.	TRBJ2-5
CASSASRGQSEQFF	TRBV5-1	.	TRBJ2-1
CASSLDRAHEQYF	TRBV11-2	.	TRBJ2-7
CASSLGSPRKDEQFF	TRBV6-5	.	TRBJ2-1
CASSLEGGTGKQYF	TRBV7-9	.	TRBJ2-7
CASSRPLGDQPQHF	TRBV6-6	.	TRBJ1-5
CASSLGVQNYGYTF	TRBV28	.	TRBJ1-2
CASSEGDGGETQYF	TRBV2	.	TRBJ2-5
CASSLRHQGGELFF	TRBV7-3	.	TRBJ2-2
CAIRGGINPGNTIYF	TRBV10-3	.	TRBJ1-3
CASSAYRDNEQFF	TRBV7-3	.	TRBJ2-1
CASSRPSTGHNEQFF	TRBV7-2	.	TRBJ2-1
CASSAMESRANVLTF	TRBV6-8	.	TRBJ2-6
CSVTGGDGYTF	TRBV29-1	.	TRBJ1-2
CASSSGQGNSPLHF	TRBV5-5	.	TRBJ1-6
CASRPGQGNEQYF	TRBV2	.	TRBJ2-7
CASSLGWGVYGYTF	TRBV7-2	.	TRBJ1-2
CASSAGTSGGARTDTQYF	TRBV5-4	.	TRBJ2-3
CASSYSRYSSYEQYF	TRBV6-5	few	TRBJ2-7
CASSWGAGQPQHF	TRBV27	.	TRBJ1-5
CASSPSGQNMNTEAFF	TRBV18	.	TRBJ1-1
CASSEGWGGYSFF	TRBV2	.	TRBJ2-1
CASSPGLEGGELFF	TRBV9	.	TRBJ2-2
CASRPAGAVKDTDTQYF	TRBV18	.	TRBJ2-3
CASRSGQSSPANEKLFF	TRBV27	once	TRBJ1-4
CASGSGNTIYF	TRBV7-3	.	TRBJ1-3
CASSFSGNQPQHF	TRBV5-1	once	TRBJ1-5
CASSPEGFRGYTF	TRBV18	.	TRBJ1-2
CASSLVGGNTEAFF	TRBV5-1	.	TRBJ1-1
CASSVRTGTSGNTIYF	TRBV9	.	TRBJ1-3
CASRRQGAETQYF	TRBV7-9	.	TRBJ2-5
CASSPDQDRDLFF	TRBV5-5	.	TRBJ1-4
CASSEGAFYGYTF	TRBV7-9	few	TRBJ1-2
CASRATVNTGELFF	TRBV2	.	TRBJ2-2
CSAPRNEQFF	TRBV20-1	.	TRBJ2-1
CASSSPGAWGIKLTDTQYF	TRBV5-6	.	TRBJ2-3
CASRRNSGGYTF	TRBV2	.	TRBJ1-2
CASSEVGQTEAFF	TRBV2	few	TRBJ1-1
CASSPWTSKETQYF	TRBV5-4	.	TRBJ2-5
CASRPGTGGVQPQHF	TRBV6-5	.	TRBJ1-5
CASSLSGGVTEAFF	TRBV27	.	TRBJ1-1
CASRVLQTSNQPQHF	TRBV6-1	.	TRBJ1-5
CASSRGTGENSPLHF	TRBV6-6	once	TRBJ1-6
CSVIGSRVYSEQFF	TRBV29-1	.	TRBJ2-1
CASSLYGYTF	TRBV7-9	.	TRBJ1-2
CASSFMGREQFF	TRBV11-3	.	TRBJ2-1
CASSFNRRRYGETQYF	TRBV5-6	.	TRBJ2-5
CASSHGQGLRKTQYF	TRBV14	.	TRBJ2-5
CASSEQLNQPQHF	TRBV6-4	.	TRBJ1-5
CSHVGWGENEQFF	TRBV29-1	.	TRBJ2-1
CASSGTSGGSPAQYF	TRBV2	.	TRBJ2-3
CASSTGVGYTF	TRBV5-1	once	TRBJ1-2
CAIQGAQGEKLFF	TRBV10-3	.	TRBJ1-4
CASSVGPTGLPGYEQYF	TRBV9	.	TRBJ2-7